Listed here are 16 T cell receptor beta chains from one sample, sequenced in a study of T-cell reconstitution after alpha-beta-depleted transplantation in children. Unique molecular identifiers were used in preparing the TCRbeta library. TCRdb redid the calling of the PCR reads with MiXCR, one entry per CDR3 protein. Of roughly 400,000 distinct CDR3 sequences listed, approximately 41% are singletons. Sequencing used PBMCs, obtained before TCRalphabeta/CD19-depleted stem cell transplant. These TCRs come from a girl aged 2 to 9 with aplastic anemia, due to receive a stem cell transplant.

This clonotype was seen only a few times. The chain recombines TRBV28 with TRBJ2-2; D gene uncertain. This CDR3 has 15 amino acids. The V end lost 3 bases, the J end lost 1 base, and 9 bases lay between the germline ends. Germline V gene sequence: CDR1 MDHEN, CDR2 SYDVKM. The CDR3: CASSFWGQNTGELFF. CDR3 nucleotides: TGTGCCAGCAGTTTTTGGGGTCAGAACACCGGGGAGCTGTTTTTT.

The gene calls are TRBV3-1 and TRBJ2-7; TRBD2 is a possible D gene (7 bases). The V gene lost 8 bases and the J gene lost 4 bases, with 21 bases spanning the gap. This CDR3 is 15 amino acids long. Per germline, CDR1 LGHDT and CDR2 YNNKEL (reference sequence). The CDR3 region is CASSVPGGGRYEQYF. CDR3 bases: TGTGCCAGCTCCGTACCCGGGGGCGGGAGATACGAGCAGTACTTC.

This clonotype has ten or more counts. The V call is TRBV6-5, the J call TRBJ2-7, with TRBD2 matching 12 bases. The germline V gene has CDR1 MNHEY and CDR2 SVGAGI. V shed 6 bases and J 1 base; nucleotides not matched to a gene: 7. CDR3 length: 16 residues. CDR3 in amino acids: CASRLATSGRSYEQYF. DNA for the CDR3: TGTGCCAGCAGACTCGCGACTAGCGGGAGATCCTACGAGCAGTACTTC.

The rearrangement links TRBV7-2 to TRBJ2-7; possibly TRBD1 for D (5 bases). This CDR3 region has 15 residues. V shed 1 base and J shed 4 bases, with 14 bases lying between them. In germline, CDR1 is SGHTA, CDR2 FQGNSA. The CDR3 is CASSLEGPAPYEQYF. In DNA, the CDR3 is TGTGCCAGCAGCTTAGAGGGGCCGGCACCATACGAGCAGTACTTC.

This clonotype was counted many times. The CDR3 loop reads CASSLQAYGYTF. The DNA of the CDR3 is TGTGCCAGCAGCTTACAGGCCTATGGCTACACCTTC. The rearrangement uses TRBV11-2 and TRBJ1-2; no definite D call. Per germline, CDR1 SGHAT and CDR2 FQNNGV. The CDR3 runs 12 residues. V was trimmed by 2 bases and J by 4 bases, leaving 5 bases between them.

This clonotype was counted a few times. The chain has TRBV27 and TRBJ1-2, with D possibly TRBD1 on 5 matching bases. Germline values: CDR1 MNHEY, CDR2 SMNVEV (reference sequence). The CDR3 runs to 13 residues. The germline V and J ends were trimmed by 9 bases and 5 bases, with 16 bases remaining between them. The CDR3 reads CARPGGEIYGYTF. The DNA of the CDR3 is TGTGCCAGACCCGGGGGTGAAATTTATGGCTACACCTTC.

The chain is built from TRBV29-1 and TRBJ2-3; 7 bases are a match to TRBD2. V trimming: 4 bases; J trimming: 0 bases; junction bases outside the gene matches: 7. Germline loops: CDR1 SQVTM, CDR2 ANQGSEA. This CDR3 has 15 amino acids. Here the CDR3 reads CSVVGGEGSTDTQYF. The DNA of the CDR3 is TGCAGCGTTGTTGGTGGGGAGGGAAGCACAGATACGCAGTATTTT.

Only a few counts were recorded for this clonotype. The genes are TRBV12-3 or TRBV12-4 and TRBJ1-2; no firm D call. Trimming pared 0 bases from V and 4 bases from J, leaving 9 bases between. The CDR3 runs to 14 residues. CDR3 residues: CASSLATFLYGYTF. CDR3 DNA sequence: TGTGCCAGCAGTTTAGCAACGTTCCTCTATGGCTACACCTTC.

This clonotype was picked up many times. The rearrangement joins TRBV12-3 or TRBV12-4 to TRBJ2-6, with D perhaps matching TRBD2 (6 bases). The V and J ends lost 4 bases and 2 bases respectively, with 9 bases between them. This CDR3 spans 15 amino acids. The CDR3 DNA reads as TGTGCCAGCAGTTGGAGGGGTACTGGGGCCAACGTCCTGACTTTC. Its translation is CASSWRGTGANVLTF.

CDR3 sequence (DNA): TGTGCCAGCAGCTTATATCCCCAGGGCCACAATGAGCAGTTCTTC. Its protein product is CASSLYPQGHNEQFF. The V and J genes are TRBV11-2 and TRBJ2-1; a weak D match, TRBD1 (5 bases). Between the trimmed V and J ends, which lost 2 bases and 5 bases, there was a span of 13 bases. CDR3 length: 15 residues. Germline assignment: CDR1 SGHAT and CDR2 FQNNGV.

Ten or more counts support this clonotype. The rearrangement links TRBV20-1 to TRBJ2-3, with 14 bases identical to TRBD2. From germline, CDR1 is DFQATT and CDR2 SNEGSKA (reference sequence). Trimming at V came to 2 bases and at J to 8 bases, leaving 15 bases not matched to a gene. The CDR3 contains 18 residues. The CDR3 sequence is CSARSLGTSGSARVTQYF. CDR3 in DNA: TGCAGTGCTAGATCTCTTGGGACTAGCGGGAGCGCGCGGGTTACGCAGTATTTT.

V gene TRBV29-1 combines with J gene TRBJ2-7; tentatively, D is TRBD1 (6 bases). The germline gives CDR1 SQVTM, CDR2 ANQGSEA. V dropped 6 bases and J dropped 0 bases, with 9 bases sitting between them. The CDR3 has 12 residues. CDR3 bases: TGCAGCGTGACAGGTACCTCCTACGAGCAGTACTTC. Translating it yields CSVTGTSYEQYF.

J is TRBJ2-3 and V is TRBV11-2; either TRBD1 or TRBD2 may supply D (5 bases each). Germline V CDR1 and CDR2: SGHAT, FQNNGV. V shed 5 bases and J shed 3 bases, with 24 bases lying between them. The CDR3 loop spans 18 amino acids. CDR3 bases: TGTGCCAGCAGCCCTCCTGGATGGGACGGCCTCATGACAGATACGCAGTATTTT. Protein product: CASSPPGWDGLMTDTQYF.

This clonotype has a count of ten or more. The rearrangement joins TRBV9 to TRBJ2-7; 7 positions agree with TRBD2. In germline, CDR1 is SGDLS, CDR2 YYNGEE. This CDR3 spans 15 amino acids. The V gene end was trimmed by 3 bases and the J gene end by 0 bases; junction bases not matched to a gene: 6. CDR3 sequence reads: CASSAWEGPSYEQYF. CDR3 nucleotides: TGTGCCAGCAGCGCCTGGGAGGGGCCCTCCTACGAGCAGTACTTC.

This clonotype turned up a few times. The chain employs TRBV5-1 and TRBJ2-7, with 11 bases lining up with TRBD1. In germline, CDR1 is SGHRS, CDR2 YFSETQ. V shed 1 base, J shed 5 bases, and the junction held 5 bases outside the gene matches. CDR3 size: 15 residues. The CDR3 DNA reads TGCGCCAGCAGCTTGTCTGGGACAGGGGGAAACGAGCAGTACTTC. It codes for CASSLSGTGGNEQYF.

The table lists this clonotype with a few counts. The chain is built from TRBV20-1 and TRBJ1-5; D is unclear. Germline lookup yields CDR1 DFQATT and CDR2 SNEGSKA (reference sequence). The CDR3 length is 14 residues. Deletions cut 3 bases from V and 4 bases from J, with 13 bases between. The CDR3 DNA sequence: TGCAGTGCTAGGAGAGATGGAGGGAATCAGCCCCAGCATTTT. This translates into CSARRDGGNQPQHF.